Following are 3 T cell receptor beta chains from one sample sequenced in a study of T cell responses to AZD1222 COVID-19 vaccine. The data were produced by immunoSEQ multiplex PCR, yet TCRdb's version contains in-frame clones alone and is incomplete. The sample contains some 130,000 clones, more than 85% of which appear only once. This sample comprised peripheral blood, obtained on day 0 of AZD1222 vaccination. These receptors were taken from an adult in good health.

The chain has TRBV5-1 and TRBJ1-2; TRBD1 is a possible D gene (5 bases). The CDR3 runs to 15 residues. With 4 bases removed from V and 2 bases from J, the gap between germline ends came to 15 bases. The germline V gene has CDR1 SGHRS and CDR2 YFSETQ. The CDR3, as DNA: TGCGCCAGCAGCATTTCGTCTGACAGAAACTATGGCTACACCTTC. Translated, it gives CASSISSDRNYGYTF.

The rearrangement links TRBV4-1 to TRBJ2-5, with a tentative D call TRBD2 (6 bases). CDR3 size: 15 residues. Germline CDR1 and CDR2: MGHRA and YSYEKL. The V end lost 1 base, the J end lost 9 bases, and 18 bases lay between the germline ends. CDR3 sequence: CASSQVAGSLLSQYF. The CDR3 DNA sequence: TGCGCCAGCAGCCAAGTCGCGGGGTCCTTGCTGTCCCAGTACTTC.

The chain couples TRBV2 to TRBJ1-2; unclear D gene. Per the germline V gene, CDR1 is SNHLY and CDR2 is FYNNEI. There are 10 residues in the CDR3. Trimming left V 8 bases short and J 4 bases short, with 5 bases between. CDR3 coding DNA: TGTGCCAGCTCGGGCTATGGCTACACCTTC. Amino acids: CASSGYGYTF.